This T cell receptor beta chain was documented in a study of identifying expanded T cells in peripheral blood. Profiling relied on immunoSEQ multiplex PCR, and the TCRdb table lists in-frame clones only, not all of them. The sample lists 75,000 to 95,000 clones, approximately 91% occurring once. Of note for this clone: Its cognate antigen is unknown.

Germline-derived CDR1 and CDR2 are SGHVS and FNYEAQ. The V gene end was trimmed by 3 bases and the J gene end by 2 bases; junction bases not matched to a gene: 4. The CDR3 length is 15 residues. Notes on the study in general: Clone count variance between roughly 2-week samples rose with total template count. Differentially abundant clones: roughly 1.2 between replicates, just under 17 at about two weeks, 19 to 20 at four.

During the collection period, no donor immune events like infections were recorded. The sequence was obtained from a person aged 18 to 75 in good health. J is TRBJ1-3 and V is TRBV7-6; 7 bases align to TRBD1. Sequenced material: blood. CDR3 region: CASSFGQGAGNTIYF. CDR3 bases: TGTGCCAGCAGCTTCGGGCAGGGGGCTGGAAACACCATATATTTT.